The count of the clone carrying this T cell receptor (beta chain) is one. The entry originates in a study of metastatic and nonmetastatic thyroid tumors. Thyroid surgery took place with no prior treatment in any patient. TCRdb reassembled clones from the PCR reads with MiXCR. The sample records under 35,000 clones, 20% to 25% being singletons. Sequencing used blood. The TCR comes from a female donor with papillary thyroid cancer or a benign thyroid nodule (not recorded which). Some clones in this sample may be carry-over from other donors' samples.

CDR3 region: CATSDLQRDRGGRETQYF. The CDR3 nucleotides are TGTGCCACCAGTGATTTGCAGCGGGACAGGGGGGGCAGGGAGACCCAGTACTTC. The chain uses TRBV24-1 and TRBJ2-5; 11 nucleotides match TRBD1. Per the germline V gene, CDR1 is KGHDR and CDR2 is SFDVKD. This CDR3 contains 18 residues. Trimming took 0 bases from V and 5 from J; bases not matched to a gene: 10.